This entry concerns a single T cell receptor (beta chain). Antigen unknown. The study ran its PCR with 60 Vbeta and 13 Jbeta primers. Here immunoSEQ multiplex PCR was the method, and the copy in TCRdb shows in-frame clones only, minus some. The table lists under 130,000 clones, under 85% of them singletons. This entry comes from a study of cytomegalovirus exposure and HLA in healthy donors. Study observations and caveats: Immune exposure information available was restricted to CMV serostatus. Upon later analysis, TCR association rates were observed to vary by HLA locus, being highest for DRB1 and lowest for HLA-C.

The CDR3 consists of 13 residues. V shed 3 bases and J shed 1 base, with 4 bases lying between them. CDR1 and CDR2 from the germline V gene are LNHDA and SQIVND (reference sequence). Healthy bone marrow donors made up the cohort. This TCR was recovered from a man in his late teens or twenties in good health and CMV-seronegative. The genes are TRBV19 and TRBJ1-3; D is ambiguous. Material for sequencing was PBMCs. The CDR3 here is CASSIPSGNTIYF. CDR3 nucleotide sequence: TGTGCCAGTAGTATCCCTTCTGGAAACACCATATATTTT.